The rows below give T cell receptor beta chains drawn from one sample of a study of shared clonotypes between healthy human individuals. Sequenced by immunoSEQ multiplex PCR; TCRdb stores in-frame clones only, minus some. The repertoire includes about 680,000 clones, 73% of them detected once, and under 2% sits in the top ten. Sequences were obtained from memory CD4+ T cells sorted from blood. The receptors originated from a woman in her 30s in good health. Each CDR3 is given with its conserved first and last residue. D genes are given only for firm matches. Not every row has a clone size; where given, it reads once, few, many or a size class.

clone_size j_call v_call d_call cdr3_nt cdr3_aa
NA TRBJ1-2 TRBV11-2 TRBD1 TGTGCCAGCAGCCGAAAGGACAGGGTGGCTGGCTACACCTTC CASSRKDRVAGYTF
NA TRBJ2-1 TRBV28 NA TGTGCCAGCGGTCATGAGCAGTTCTTC CASGHEQFF
NA TRBJ1-1 TRBV29-1 NA TGCAGCGTGGAGGGACGGATGAACACTGAAGCTTTCTTT CSVEGRMNTEAFF
NA TRBJ1-1 TRBV29-1 NA TGCAGCGTAGTACAGGCGAGCACTGAAGCTTTCTTT CSVVQASTEAFF
NA TRBJ1-1 TRBV28 NA TGTGCCAGCAGTTTGGGAGGGAGGTTGGGGGGAACTGAAGCTTTCTTT CASSLGGRLGGTEAFF
NA TRBJ2-5 TRBV18 NA TGTGCCAGCTCACCACCGGGGGGAGAGACCCAGTACTTC CASSPPGGETQYF
few TRBJ1-5 TRBV19 NA TGTGCCAGTAGTATAGGTAGGGCAGGGAACCAGCCCCAGCATTTT CASSIGRAGNQPQHF
many TRBJ2-5 TRBV29-1 TRBD2 TGCAGCGTTGAATACCTAGCGGGAGGTTCGCAGTACTTC CSVEYLAGGSQYF
NA TRBJ2-7 TRBV28 NA TGTGCCAGCAGTTCCCCGGGACATAGCTCCTACGAGCAGTACTTC CASSSPGHSSYEQYF
few TRBJ2-7 TRBV6-5 NA TGTGCCAGCAGTGTCACATTACTTGACTACGAGCAGTACTTC CASSVTLLDYEQYF
NA TRBJ1-3 TRBV2 NA TGTGCCAGCAGTGAATTTAGTGCTGGAAACACCATATATTTT CASSEFSAGNTIYF
NA TRBJ2-1 TRBV11-3 NA TGTGCCAGCAGCTTCAGCTCCTACAATGAGCAGTTCTTC CASSFSSYNEQFF
NA TRBJ1-5 TRBV27 TRBD1 TGTGCCAGCAACCTTAGAGAGGGACAGGTGAATAGCAATCAGCCCCAGCATTTT CASNLREGQVNSNQPQHF
few TRBJ2-1 TRBV2 TRBD2 TGTGCCAGCAGTGAGTTGAGTGGGTGGGTAGCGGGAGTGTCGTACAATGAGCAGTTCTTC CASSELSGWVAGVSYNEQFF
NA TRBJ2-6 TRBV27 TRBD1 TGTGCCAGCAAGACAGGGCCCGGGGCCAACGTCCTGACTTTC CASKTGPGANVLTF
medium-sized TRBJ1-1 TRBV6-5 NA TGTGCCAGCAGTTACTCGATGCGGGGGGGCACTGAAGCTTTCTTT CASSYSMRGGTEAFF
NA TRBJ1-3 TRBV5-1 TRBD1 TGCGCCAGCAGCTTTAACCCGGGACAGGGGTTCGGAAACACCATATATTTT CASSFNPGQGFGNTIYF
once TRBJ1-4 TRBV7-9 NA TGTGCCAGCAGCCAAAGGGAGACTAATGAAAAACTGTTTTTT CASSQRETNEKLFF
NA TRBJ1-2 TRBV28 TRBD1 TGTGCCAGCAGGAAGACAGGGTCTGGCTACACCTTC CASRKTGSGYTF
NA TRBJ2-7 TRBV6-1 NA TGTGCCAGCAGAGGAGAGGGCGAGCAGTACTTC CASRGEGEQYF
NA TRBJ2-7 TRBV30 NA TGTGCCTGGAGTGGGGGCAGTCGGAACTTATACGAGCAGTACTTC CAWSGGSRNLYEQYF
NA TRBJ2-7 TRBV27 NA TGTGCCAGCAGTTTGGAGGGATTCCCGAGAGTCGAGCAGTACTTC CASSLEGFPRVEQYF
NA TRBJ2-7 TRBV11-2 TRBD1 TGTGCCAGCAGCTCCAGTGGATTGGGACAGTACTACGAGCAGTACTTC CASSSSGLGQYYEQYF
few TRBJ2-7 TRBV10-3 TRBD1 TGTGCCACCCAGACAGGGGGCATCTACGAGCAGTACTTC CATQTGGIYEQYF
NA TRBJ2-7 TRBV29-1 NA TGCAGCGTTGCACCCAGCCAGACCTACGAGCAGTACTTC CSVAPSQTYEQYF
once TRBJ2-3 TRBV5-4 TRBD2 TGTGCCAGCAGCCCCGGACTAGCGAGCACAGATACGCAGTATTTT CASSPGLASTDTQYF
once TRBJ1-1 TRBV12-5 NA TGTGCTAGTGGTTTGGGACGGAAAGCTTTCTTT CASGLGRKAFF
NA TRBJ2-7 TRBV7-9 NA TGTGCCAGCTCCTCGAGGGGAGGTGTATCCTACGAGCAGTACTTC CASSSRGGVSYEQYF
NA TRBJ1-1 TRBV29-1 NA TGCAGCGTTGTGTACACTGAAGCTTTCTTT CSVVYTEAFF
NA TRBJ2-1 TRBV28 NA TGTGCCAGCAGCCTACGATGGGGGCTCTACAATGAGCAGTTCTTC CASSLRWGLYNEQFF
NA TRBJ1-1 TRBV11-1 NA TGTGCCAGCAGCTTAAGGACAGCGAACACTGAAGCTTTCTTT CASSLRTANTEAFF
few TRBJ1-1 TRBV19 NA TGTGCCAGTAGTATAGGTGGTAGGCAGACGAACACTGAAGCTTTCTTT CASSIGGRQTNTEAFF
NA TRBJ2-5 TRBV18 TRBD2 TGTGCCAGCTCACCACTGACTAGCGGCCTCCAAGAGACCCAGTACTTC CASSPLTSGLQETQYF
few TRBJ1-5 TRBV2 TRBD1 TGTGCCAGCAGTGAAGCTAGGACAGGGAATCAGCCCCAGCATTTT CASSEARTGNQPQHF
few TRBJ2-7 TRBV28 NA TGTGCCAGCAGTGCCATAGGAGGCAGCTCCTACGAGCAGTACTTC CASSAIGGSSYEQYF
NA TRBJ1-1 TRBV19 NA TGTGCCAGTAGATCTGGGTTGGTTTGGAACACTGAAGCTTTCTTT CASRSGLVWNTEAFF
NA TRBJ1-5 TRBV20-1 NA TGCAGTGCTGGCAATCAGCCCCAGCATTTT CSAGNQPQHF
many TRBJ2-1 TRBV25-1 TRBD2 TGTGCCAGCAGTCGGACTAGCAACGAGCAGTTCTTC CASSRTSNEQFF
NA TRBJ2-1 TRBV29-1 TRBD1 TGCAGCGTTACCGGGACAGGGCGGCCGAATGAGCAGTTCTTC CSVTGTGRPNEQFF
few TRBJ2-2 TRBV25-1 NA TGTGCCAGCAGTGAGAACCGGGATAGGGCCGGGGAGCTGTTTTTT CASSENRDRAGELFF
once TRBJ2-5 TRBV29-1 NA TGCAGCGTTGATGTAGCGGTGGGGCAGACCCAGTACTTC CSVDVAVGQTQYF
NA TRBJ1-2 TRBV30 NA TGTGCCTGGGGGTCGGGAGGGGCAATTGGTGGCTACACCTTC CAWGSGGAIGGYTF
NA TRBJ2-3 TRBV11-2 NA TGTGCCAGCAGCTTATTAAGCGGCACATATACGCAGTATTTT CASSLLSGTYTQYF
NA TRBJ1-3 TRBV21-1 NA TGTGCCAGCAGCAAAGCCCGGGCTAGCTCTGGAAACACCATATATTTT CASSKARASSGNTIYF
few TRBJ1-5 TRBV7-8 NA TGTGCCAGCAGCTTAGGGCAGGGGCGGCATCAGCCCCAGCATTTT CASSLGQGRHQPQHF
NA TRBJ1-5 TRBV6-5 NA TGTGCCAGCAGCTCCGGGGAGGGGAATCAGCCCCAGCATTTT CASSSGEGNQPQHF
NA TRBJ1-3 TRBV5-1 NA TGCGCCAGCAGTTCCTCGGGCTTATTCTCTGGAAACACCATATATTTT CASSSSGLFSGNTIYF
NA TRBJ2-5 TRBV7-9 NA TGTGCCAGCAGCCCTAGTTCTGAGGGTTTAGTGTCGGAGACCCAGTACTTC CASSPSSEGLVSETQYF
NA TRBJ1-1 TRBV29-1 TRBD1 TGCAGCGTGAGGACAGGGGGCAACACTGAAGCTTTCTTT CSVRTGGNTEAFF
NA TRBJ1-2 TRBV29-1 TRBD1 TGCAGCGTTGAAAAGACAGGGTATGAGGGCTACACCTTC CSVEKTGYEGYTF
NA TRBJ1-1 TRBV14 NA TGTGCCAGCAGCCCCATACGATTCATGAACACTGAAGCTTTCTTT CASSPIRFMNTEAFF
NA TRBJ2-7 TRBV6-4 TRBD2 TGTGCCAGCAGTGAGGCTAGCGGGGACTCCTACGAGCAGTACTTC CASSEASGDSYEQYF
NA TRBJ1-1 TRBV2 NA TGTGCCAGCAGCGAACCGGGACACAAGAACACTGAAGCTTTCTTT CASSEPGHKNTEAFF
NA TRBJ2-7 TRBV6-6 NA TGTGCCAGCAGCCGCCCGGGTAGTCACGAGCAGTACTTC CASSRPGSHEQYF